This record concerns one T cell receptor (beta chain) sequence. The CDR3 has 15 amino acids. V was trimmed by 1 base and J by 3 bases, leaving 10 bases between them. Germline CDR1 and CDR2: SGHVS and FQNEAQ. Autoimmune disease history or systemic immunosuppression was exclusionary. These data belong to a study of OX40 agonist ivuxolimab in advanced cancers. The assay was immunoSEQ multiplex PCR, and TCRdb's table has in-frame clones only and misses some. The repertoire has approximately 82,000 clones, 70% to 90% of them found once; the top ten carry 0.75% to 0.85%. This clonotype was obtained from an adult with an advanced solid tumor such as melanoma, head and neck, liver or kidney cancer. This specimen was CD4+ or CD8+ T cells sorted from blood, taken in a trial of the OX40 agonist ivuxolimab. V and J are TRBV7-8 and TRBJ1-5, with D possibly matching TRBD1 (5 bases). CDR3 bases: TGTGCCAGCAGCTTAGGGGCACAGGTCAATCAGCCCCAGCATTTT. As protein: CASSLGAQVNQPQHF.